The clone carrying this T cell receptor beta chain was seen a handful of times. Its specificity is unknown. The CDR3 has 14 residues. V lost 0 bases, J lost 6 bases, and 8 bases lay in between. CDR1 and CDR2 (germline): LGHDT, YNNKEL (reference sequence). The sample originates from a study of glioma-infiltrating T cells. The iRepertoire nested amplicon-rescue multiplex PCR amplified TCR alpha and beta CDR3s from RNA. For one-step reverse transcription and amplification, roughly 85-450 ng of tissue mRNA or PBMC total RNA was used. TCRdb independently ran MiXCR on the multiplex PCR reads; one entry per CDR3 protein. The sample includes around 130,000 distinct CDR3 sequences, about 25% of them seen just once. Findings and limits, study-wide: Non-neoplastic patients had below-expected tissue-blood divergence, while all gliomas exceeded expectation. Tissue and blood shared very few CDR3 sequences.

The origin of this receptor is a human donor with low-grade glioma or glioblastoma, undergoing nonglioma brain surgery, or in good health (not recorded which). J is TRBJ2-2 and V is TRBV3-1, with D unresolved. The specimen was glioma tissue, nonneoplastic brain tissue, or PBMCs (not recorded which). The CDR3 DNA reads as TGTGCCAGCAGCCAAGATCCCCCCCCCGGGGAGCTGTTTTTT. The encoded protein is CASSQDPPPGELFF.